The clone carrying this T cell receptor beta chain has a handful of counts. Its target is not known. This sample is drawn from a study of blood T cells in healthy people across ages. Together with a sample-barcoded 5' primer, a J-beta primer mix was included in a second PCR lasting about 6 to 11 cycles. Each sample provided no less than 2.5 million CDR3-containing paired-end reads. TCRdb analysed the 5' RACE reads with MiXCR anew, one entry per CDR3 protein. Altogether 920,000 or so distinct CDR3 sequences are present, over 35% being singletons, with the ten largest covering approximately 20%. Healthy Caucasian individuals from Russia aged about 6 to 90 were enrolled as donors. A minimum of 5 micrograms of total RNA was extracted per sample. From germline, CDR1 is MNHEY and CDR2 SMNVEV (reference sequence). The CDR3 length is 13 residues. The V end was cut by 5 bases, the J end by 1 base, with 9 bases between.

Study results and limitations: Higher naive T cell percentage went strongly together with higher TCR beta diversity.

The source is a woman aged 60-70 years in good health. Sequencing used blood. The V gene is TRBV27, the J gene TRBJ2-7; the D gene is possibly TRBD1 (5 bases). The CDR3, as DNA: TGTGCCAGCAGTCGGACAATTTCCTACGAGCAGTACTTC. Its translation: CASSRTISYEQYF.